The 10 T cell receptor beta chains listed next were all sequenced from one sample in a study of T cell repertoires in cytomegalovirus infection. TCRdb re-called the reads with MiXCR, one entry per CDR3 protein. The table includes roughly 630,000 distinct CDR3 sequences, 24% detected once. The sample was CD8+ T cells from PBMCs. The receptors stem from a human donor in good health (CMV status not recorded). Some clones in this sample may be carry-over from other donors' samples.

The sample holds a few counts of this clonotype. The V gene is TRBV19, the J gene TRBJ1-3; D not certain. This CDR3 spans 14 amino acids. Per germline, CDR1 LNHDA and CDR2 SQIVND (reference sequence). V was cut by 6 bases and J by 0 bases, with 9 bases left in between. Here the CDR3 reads CASSWGSSGNTIYF. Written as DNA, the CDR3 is TGTGCCAGTAGCTGGGGTTCCTCTGGAAACACCATATATTTT.

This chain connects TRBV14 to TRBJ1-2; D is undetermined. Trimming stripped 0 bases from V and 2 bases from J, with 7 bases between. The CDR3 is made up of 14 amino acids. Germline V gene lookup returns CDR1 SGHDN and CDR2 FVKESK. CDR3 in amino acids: CASSQDAGNYGYTF. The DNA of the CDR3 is TGTGCCAGCAGCCAAGATGCCGGGAACTATGGCTACACCTTC.

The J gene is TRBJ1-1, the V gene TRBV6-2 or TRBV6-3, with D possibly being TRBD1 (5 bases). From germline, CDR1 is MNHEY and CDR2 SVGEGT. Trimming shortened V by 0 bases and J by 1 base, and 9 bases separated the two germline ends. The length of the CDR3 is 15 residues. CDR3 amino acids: CASSYSATGNTEAFF. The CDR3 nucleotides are TGTGCCAGCAGTTACTCCGCTACAGGGAACACTGAAGCTTTCTTT.

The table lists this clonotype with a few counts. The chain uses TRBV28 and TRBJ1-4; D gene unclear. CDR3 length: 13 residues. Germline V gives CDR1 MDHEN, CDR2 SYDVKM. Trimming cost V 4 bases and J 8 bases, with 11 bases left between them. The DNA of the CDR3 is TGTGCCAGCAGTTCGTTACCCGGGGAAAAACTGTTTTTT. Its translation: CASSSLPGEKLFF.

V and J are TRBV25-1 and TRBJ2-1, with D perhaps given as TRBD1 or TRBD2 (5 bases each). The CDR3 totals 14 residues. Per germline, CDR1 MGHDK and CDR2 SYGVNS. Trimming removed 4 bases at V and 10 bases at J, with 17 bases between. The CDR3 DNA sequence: TGTGCCAGCAGTGTCCCGGGACCCGCCGGCGAGCAGTTCTTC. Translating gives CASSVPGPAGEQFF.

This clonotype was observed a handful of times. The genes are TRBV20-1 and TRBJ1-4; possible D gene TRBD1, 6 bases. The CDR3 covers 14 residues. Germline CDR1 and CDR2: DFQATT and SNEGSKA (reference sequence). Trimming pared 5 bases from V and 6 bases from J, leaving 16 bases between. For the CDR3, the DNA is TGCAGTGCTGAGCACGGGGGCGCGTATGAAAAACTGTTTTTT. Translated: CSAEHGGAYEKLFF.

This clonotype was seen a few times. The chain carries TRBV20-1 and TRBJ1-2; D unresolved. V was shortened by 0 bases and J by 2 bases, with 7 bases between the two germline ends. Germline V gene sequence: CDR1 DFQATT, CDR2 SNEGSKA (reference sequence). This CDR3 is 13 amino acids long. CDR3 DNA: TGCAGTGCTAGAGATTGGGAAAACTATGGCTACACCTTC. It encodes CSARDWENYGYTF.

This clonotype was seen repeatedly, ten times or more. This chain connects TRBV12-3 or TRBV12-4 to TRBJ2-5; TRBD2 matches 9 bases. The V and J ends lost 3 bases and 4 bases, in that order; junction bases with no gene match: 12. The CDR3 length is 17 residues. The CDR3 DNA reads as TGTGCCAGCAGTTTCGTCCCGTCGCGGGGGGGCGGAGAGACCCAGTACTTC. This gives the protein CASSFVPSRGGGETQYF.

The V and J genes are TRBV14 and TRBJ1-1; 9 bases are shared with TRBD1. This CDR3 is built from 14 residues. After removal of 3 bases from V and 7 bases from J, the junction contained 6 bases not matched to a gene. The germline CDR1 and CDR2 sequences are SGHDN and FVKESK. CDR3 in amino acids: CASSQDTGGGEAFF. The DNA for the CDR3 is TGTGCCAGCAGCCAGGATACAGGGGGCGGTGAAGCTTTCTTT. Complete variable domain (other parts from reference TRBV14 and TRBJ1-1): EAGVTQFPSHSVIEKGQTVTLRCDPISGHDNLYWYRRVMGKEIKFLLHFVKESKQDESGMPNNRFLAERTGGTYSTLKVQPAELEDSGVYFCASSQDTGGGEAFFGQGTRLTVV.

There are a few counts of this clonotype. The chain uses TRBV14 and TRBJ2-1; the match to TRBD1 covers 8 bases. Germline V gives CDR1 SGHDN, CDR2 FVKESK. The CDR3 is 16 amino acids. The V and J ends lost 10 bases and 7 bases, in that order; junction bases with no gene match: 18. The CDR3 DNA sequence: TGTGCCATCCTCACCCGGCGAGACAGGGGTTGGAATGAGCAGTTCTTC. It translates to CAILTRRDRGWNEQFF.